The clone carrying this T cell receptor beta chain occurred a few times. Antigen specificity is unknown. These data come from a study of Graves' ophthalmopathy and Graves' hyperthyroidism. Study-level findings and limits: Discriminating ophthalmopathy from stable hyperthyroidism, a 13-signature model attained a sensitivity of about 90% and a specificity of approximately 81%. The model forecast ophthalmopathy progression, reaching around 70% sensitivity and 72.22% specificity.

CDR3 regions of TCR beta were amplified from RNA transcripts. Following a first-round RT-PCR that used HTBI primers, a second-round multiplex PCR was carried out. TCRdb used MiXCR to reprocess the multiplex PCR reads, holding one entry per CDR3 protein. The data contain hundreds of thousands of distinct CDR3 sequences, approximately 22% of them seen just once; the ten biggest clones take up roughly 7.4%. PBMCs were density-gradient isolated from roughly 10 ml fresh blood. Sequencing was done on a sample of peripheral blood. The receptor's source is a young woman with stable Graves' hyperthyroidism. Some clones in this sample may be carry-over from other donors' samples.

The CDR3 loop is CATRDRGTYEQYF. The DNA of the CDR3 is TGTGCCACTCGGGACAGGGGGACCTACGAGCAGTACTTC. This chain links TRBV19 with TRBJ2-7; 11 bases are shared with TRBD1. Germline CDR1 and CDR2: LNHDA and SQIVND (reference sequence). This CDR3 region has 13 residues. V was clipped by 10 bases and J by 2 bases; unmatched bases: 4.